This entry lists 6 T cell receptor beta chains sequenced from one sample in a study of T cell responses to AZD1222 COVID-19 vaccine. The data were produced by immunoSEQ multiplex PCR, yet TCRdb's version contains in-frame clones alone and is incomplete. Found here are approximately 120,000 clones, approximately 87% of them singletons; the top ten hold less than 4.5%. The specimen comprised peripheral blood, sampled 28 days after the second AZD1222 dose. The receptors stem from an adult who received the AZD1222 COVID-19 vaccine.

The chain is built from TRBV19 and TRBJ2-1; TRBD2 matches 13 bases. CDR1 is LNHDA, CDR2 SQIVND, per germline (reference sequence). The CDR3 loop spans 16 amino acids. J lost 6 bases, V lost 1 base, and 3 bases had no gene match. The CDR3 region is CASSIGGLAGSNEQFF. CDR3 DNA: TGTGCCAGTAGTATAGGGGGACTAGCGGGGAGCAATGAGCAGTTCTTC.

V gene TRBV9 combines with J gene TRBJ1-1, with D perhaps TRBD1 (6 bases). Germline CDR1 is SGDLS and CDR2 is YYNGEE. The ends were cut back, 0 bases at V and 0 bases at J, with 12 bases in the middle. The CDR3 runs 16 residues. As DNA, the CDR3 is TGTGCCAGCAGCGTAGCGGGGGCTCCTATGAACACTGAAGCTTTCTTT. Protein sequence: CASSVAGAPMNTEAFF.

The chain couples TRBV7-9 to TRBJ2-1; 11 bases match TRBD2. The V gene's germline CDR1 is SEHNR and CDR2 FQNEAQ (reference sequence). The CDR3 has 15 amino acids. The ends lost 4 bases at V and 6 bases at J; junction bases unmatched: 5. CDR3 DNA: TGTGCCAGCAGCTATGAGGGACTAGCGGCCAATGAGCAGTTCTTC. Protein product: CASSYEGLAANEQFF. Full variable domain (remainder filled in from reference TRBV7-9 and TRBJ2-1): DTGVSQNPRHKITKRGQNVTFRCDPISEHNRLYWYRQTLGQGPEFLTYFQNEAQLEKSRLLSDRFSAERPKGSFSTLEIQRTEQGDSAMYLCASSYEGLAANEQFFGPGTRLTVL.

The chain combines TRBV4-3 with TRBJ1-6; D ambiguous. This CDR3 is 13 amino acids long. V gave up 2 bases and J gave up 5 bases, with 4 bases separating them. Germline lookup yields CDR1 LGHNA and CDR2 YSLEER. The CDR3 coding sequence is TGCGCCAGCAGCCAAAATAATAATTCACCCCTCCACTTT. Amino acids: CASSQNNNSPLHF.

The rearrangement uses TRBV10-3 and TRBJ1-2; 8 nucleotides match TRBD1. V gave up 4 bases and J gave up 2 bases; unmatched junction bases: 0. The length of the CDR3 is 13 residues. The germline V gene encodes CDR1 ENHRY and CDR2 SYGVKD. This chain's CDR3 is CAISGDRNYGYTF. For the CDR3, the DNA is TGTGCCATCAGTGGGGACAGGAACTATGGCTACACCTTC.

This chain links TRBV9 with TRBJ2-7; D is tentatively TRBD1 or TRBD2 (6 bases each). The CDR3 runs 14 residues. V lost 0 bases to trimming and J lost 3 bases, with 10 bases between them. CDR1 is SGDLS and CDR2 is YYNGEE in the germline V gene. The CDR3 here is CASSVAEGGYEQYF. The CDR3 DNA sequence: TGTGCCAGCAGCGTAGCCGAGGGGGGCTACGAGCAGTACTTC.